Listed below are T cell receptor beta chains from one sample, sequenced in a study of CD8 T cell repertoires and HIV-1 epitope variants. Their target antigens are unknown. Generated by immunoSEQ multiplex PCR, the TCRdb table keeps only in-frame clones and is missing some. The sample carries around 4,800 clones, more than 60% recorded once. Specimen: cultured CD8+ T cells derived from PBMCs. The receptors stem from a male donor with HIV. CDR3s include the opening cysteine and the closing phenylalanine or tryptophan.

v_gene,j_gene,CDR3aa
TRBV19,TRBJ2-2,CASSWGANTGELFF
TRBV14,TRBJ1-1,CASRQHAIPNTEAFF
TRBV27,TRBJ2-1,CASSILGTVPYNEQFF
TRBV28,TRBJ2-2,CASNTGGITGELFF
TRBV19,TRBJ2-7,CASSTGLKYEQYF
TRBV6-5,TRBJ2-5,CASSYSGDPETQYF
TRBV19,TRBJ2-2,CASSYSTGELFF
TRBV21-1,TRBJ2-1,CASSKRARPAVTSGIDEQFF
TRBV27,TRBJ2-4,CASSFIAGAKNIQYF
TRBV27,TRBJ2-7,CASSFSGEGSYEQYF
TRBV4-1,TRBJ2-2,CASSQGTSGPTGELFF
TRBV28,TRBJ1-2,CASSLDRWGYTF
TRBV19,TRBJ2-1,CASRWRGDVSSYNEQFF
TRBV5-6,TRBJ2-7,CASSVTGFYEQYF
TRBV7-9,TRBJ2-3,CASSLISGEPTDTQYF
TRBV6-6,TRBJ1-1,CASSWGQGGTEAFF
TRBV5-1,TRBJ2-3,CASSLGAPGLAATDTQYF
TRBV2,TRBJ2-3,CASSELAGETDTQYF
TRBV5-4,TRBJ1-1,CASSLAGLPEAFF
TRBV11-3,TRBJ2-3,CASSSTADTQYF
TRBV18,TRBJ2-7,CASSPPKGYYEQYF
TRBV27,TRBJ1-2,CASSLGSNYGYTF
TRBV13,TRBJ2-7,CASSLSPYEQYF
TRBV5-5,TRBJ2-1,CASSPWTSPNEQFF
TRBV7-2,TRBJ2-4,CASSLPGLAGSGNIQYF
TRBV27,TRBJ1-5,CASSLEGRSNQPQHF
TRBV19,TRBJ1-2,CASSIALSAGYTF
TRBV27,TRBJ2-7,CASSLGIGHEQYF